The 22 T cell receptor beta chains below come from one sample, sequenced in a study of shared clonotypes between healthy human individuals. Generated by immunoSEQ multiplex PCR, the TCRdb table keeps only in-frame clones and is missing some. The data show about 2.4 million clones, 93% seen once. The sample comprised naive CD4+ T cells from PBMCs. The subset denotes: CD45RA+ positively selected. The receptors here all came from a man aged 18 to 35 in good health. Some clones in this sample may be carry-over from other donors' samples.

The V and J genes are TRBV5-1 and TRBJ2-7, with D maybe TRBD2 (5 bases). This CDR3 comprises 13 residues. Germline CDR1 reads SGHRS; CDR2 reads YFSETQ. V was cut by 5 bases and J by 1 base, with 10 bases left in between. For the CDR3, the DNA is TGCGCCAGCAGACTAGAGGGTTCCTACGAGCAGTACTTC. Protein sequence: CASRLEGSYEQYF.

The rearrangement joins TRBV18 to TRBJ2-7; D uncertain. V lost 2 bases and J 1 base, leaving 9 bases between the germline ends. The CDR3 sequence is 14 residues long. From germline, CDR1 is KGHSH and CDR2 LQKENI. The CDR3 loop is CASSPSRVSYEQYF. The CDR3 DNA reads as TGTGCCAGCTCACCATCCCGGGTTTCCTACGAGCAGTACTTC.

The genes are TRBV6-1 and TRBJ1-2; unclear D gene. This CDR3 has 13 residues. Germline V lookup: CDR1 MNHNS, CDR2 SASEGT. V was shortened by 2 bases and J by 4 bases, with 8 bases between the two germline ends. CDR3 nucleotides: TGTGCCAGCAGTGAACCCGAGAGCTATGGCTACACCTTC. Protein: CASSEPESYGYTF.

The chain couples TRBV5-8 to TRBJ2-7; D may be TRBD1 (7 bases). The V gene lost 2 bases and the J gene lost 6 bases, with 15 bases spanning the gap. This CDR3 comprises 14 residues. Germline V gene data show CDR1 as SGHTS and CDR2 as YDEGEE. The CDR3 sequence is CASSFLARGVEQYF. As DNA, the CDR3 is TGTGCCAGCAGCTTCTTGGCCAGGGGGGTCGAGCAGTACTTC.

The rearrangement uses TRBV2 and TRBJ1-1; D ambiguous. The length of the CDR3 is 16 residues. CDR1 is SNHLY, CDR2 FYNNEI, per germline. V was pared by 5 bases and J by 1 base, with 17 bases between. The CDR3 nucleotides read TGTGCCAGCAGTAAGCTTGGCTCGGTCCCGAACACTGAAGCTTTCTTT. Translated, it gives CASSKLGSVPNTEAFF. The full variable domain, rest sourced from reference TRBV2 and TRBJ1-1, is EPEVTQTPSHQVTQMGQEVILRCVPISNHLYFYWYRQILGQKVEFLVSFYNNEISEKSEIFDDQFSVERPDGSNFTLKIRSTKLEDSAMYFCASSKLGSVPNTEAFFGQGTRLTVV.

This chain joins TRBV6-5 and TRBJ1-2; tentatively, D is TRBD1 (6 bases). The CDR3 loop spans 16 amino acids. CDR1 is MNHEY, CDR2 SVGAGI, per germline. Trimming took off 4 bases at V and 0 bases at J, with 15 bases between the two ends. The DNA of the CDR3 is TGTGCCAGCAGTTTTCAGGGGCCCGGAGCTAACTATGGCTACACCTTC. Its translation is CASSFQGPGANYGYTF.

The chain couples TRBV7-2 to TRBJ2-2; 9 nucleotides agree with TRBD2. With 0 bases clipped from V and 7 bases from J, the junction kept 6 bases outside the gene matches. The CDR3 runs 16 residues. The germline V gene has CDR1 SGHTA and CDR2 FQGNSA. The CDR3 nucleotides are TGTGCCAGCAGCTTAGCCACGCTAGCGGGAAACGGGGAGCTGTTTTTT. Translation: CASSLATLAGNGELFF.

The CDR3, as DNA: TGTGCCATCAGTGAGGCCGTAACGATCTATGGCTACACCTTC. This translates into CAISEAVTIYGYTF. The chain is built from TRBV10-3 and TRBJ1-2; the D is unclear. Germline values: CDR1 ENHRY, CDR2 SYGVKD. The CDR3 contains 14 residues. V was shortened by 2 bases and J by 4 bases, with 11 bases between the two germline ends.

In nucleotides, the CDR3 is TGTGCCAGCAGCGTAGCCGCTAGGGTCCCTTACAATGAGCAGTTCTTC. Protein sequence: CASSVAARVPYNEQFF. This chain links TRBV7-3 with TRBJ2-1; D is ambiguous. The germline V and J ends were trimmed by 5 bases and 4 bases, with 18 bases remaining between them. The CDR3 contains 16 residues. The germline V gene has CDR1 SGHTA and CDR2 FQGTGA.

This chain joins TRBV13 and TRBJ2-1; D gene unclear. V was shortened by 5 bases and J by 2 bases, with 10 bases between the two germline ends. CDR1 is PRHDT and CDR2 is FYEKMQ in the germline V gene (reference sequence). CDR3 size: 14 residues. CDR3 bases: TGTGCCAGCAGCCCAACCGGCGCCTACAATGAGCAGTTCTTC. Protein product: CASSPTGAYNEQFF.

The chain carries TRBV28 and TRBJ1-2, with D unclear. Per the germline V gene, CDR1 is MDHEN and CDR2 is SYDVKM. There are 14 residues in the CDR3. The V end lost 5 bases, the J end lost 7 bases, and 17 bases lay between the germline ends. Here the CDR3 reads CASSPTRLLGGYTF. The CDR3 nucleotides read TGTGCCAGCAGTCCCACCCGTTTACTAGGTGGCTACACCTTC.

The gene calls are TRBV10-3 and TRBJ2-7, with 7 bases lining up with TRBD2. After removal of 5 bases from V and 2 bases from J, the junction contained 3 bases not matched to a gene. Germline lookup yields CDR1 ENHRY and CDR2 SYGVKD. The CDR3 spans 13 residues. CDR3 sequence (DNA): TGTGCCATCAGTCGCGGGAGTACCTACGAGCAGTACTTC. It codes for CAISRGSTYEQYF.

The rearrangement joins TRBV5-4 to TRBJ2-7; 8 bases map to TRBD2. V lost 0 bases and J lost 0; bases outside the gene matches: 2. CDR3 size: 15 residues. Germline lookup yields CDR1 SGHNT and CDR2 YYREEE (reference sequence). CDR3 loop: CASSLGTSFSYEQYF. The CDR3 DNA is TGTGCCAGCAGCTTGGGGACTAGCTTCTCCTACGAGCAGTACTTC.

Concerning this clone: It is unclear where the CDR3 begins or ends on the DNA, so no DNA is shown, and the CDR3 is as TCRdb lists it. This rearrangement joins TRBV11-2 to TRBJ1-1. CDR1 is SGHAT, CDR2 FQNNGV, per germline. The CDR3 extends over 14 residues, inclusive of both ends. The CDR3 spells CASSFQMSDAEAFF.

This clone was detected only once. The V gene is TRBV7-2, the J gene TRBJ2-3; D might be TRBD1 or TRBD2, each matching 5 bases. The ends were cut back, 5 bases at V and 11 bases at J, with 23 bases in the middle. The germline gives CDR1 SGHTA, CDR2 FQGNSA. The CDR3 is 15 amino acids. The CDR3 DNA reads as TGTGCCAGCAGCCAATCCTTGGGGGACCCGAGGGAGCAGTATTTT. Translated: CASSQSLGDPREQYF.

The chain recombines TRBV7-8 with TRBJ2-7, with no clear D. V was pared by 2 bases and J by 3 bases, with 11 bases between. The germline V gene has CDR1 SGHVS and CDR2 FQNEAQ. This CDR3 comprises 14 residues. The CDR3 spells CASSLRSENYEQYF. CDR3 nucleotide sequence: TGTGCCAGCAGCTTAAGAAGTGAGAACTACGAGCAGTACTTC.

The V call is TRBV27, the J call TRBJ1-1; weak D call: TRBD1 (6 bases). The CDR3 sequence is 13 residues long. The V and J ends lost 5 bases and 7 bases respectively, with 14 bases between them. Germline-derived CDR1 and CDR2 are MNHEY and SMNVEV (reference sequence). Here the CDR3 DNA reads TGTGCCAGCAGTATCTCGGGGGGCGGTGAAGCTTTCTTT. Translating gives CASSISGGGEAFF.

The chain is built from TRBV5-1 and TRBJ2-3; 10 bases match TRBD2. The CDR3 runs 14 residues. J gave up 7 bases and V 1 base, and 3 bases lay outside the gene matches. Looked up from germline, CDR1 is SGHRS and CDR2 is YFSETQ. The CDR3 spells CASSLSSGRNTQYF. DNA of the CDR3: TGCGCCAGCAGCTTGAGTAGCGGGAGGAATACGCAGTATTTT.

The chain uses TRBV7-9 and TRBJ2-3; D remains ambiguous. V lost 5 bases, J lost 2 bases, and 14 bases lay in between. The germline CDR1 and CDR2 sequences are SEHNR and FQNEAQ (reference sequence). The CDR3 sequence is 15 residues long. CDR3 in amino acids: CASSPRLFYTDTQYF. Written as DNA, the CDR3 is TGTGCCAGCAGCCCCCGACTTTTCTACACAGATACGCAGTATTTT.

This clone was counted a few times. The rearrangement joins TRBV15 to TRBJ1-1; the D is unclear. Germline values: CDR1 LNHNV, CDR2 YYDKDF (reference sequence). Trimming stripped 0 bases from V and 0 bases from J, with 5 bases between. CDR3 size: 14 residues. CDR3 region: CATSRDPVNTEAFF. Written as DNA, the CDR3 is TGTGCCACCAGCAGAGATCCGGTGAACACTGAAGCTTTCTTT.

The chain combines TRBV7-2 with TRBJ1-5; 11 bases fit TRBD1. Germline V gives CDR1 SGHTA, CDR2 FQGNSA. The CDR3 is made up of 17 amino acids. V dropped 6 bases and J dropped 3; count of bases not matched to a gene: 10. Here the CDR3 reads CASSPGTGGVYNQPQHF. DNA of the CDR3: TGTGCCAGCAGTCCCGGGACAGGGGGAGTATACAATCAGCCCCAGCATTTT.

The chain recombines TRBV7-2 with TRBJ1-4; D unresolved. The CDR3 sequence is 16 residues long. V was shortened by 2 bases and J by 7 bases, with 17 bases between the two germline ends. Germline V lookup: CDR1 SGHTA, CDR2 FQGNSA. This chain's CDR3 is CASSLRHTGGGEKLFF. CDR3 DNA: TGTGCCAGCAGCTTACGGCATACGGGCGGTGGTGAAAAACTGTTTTTT.